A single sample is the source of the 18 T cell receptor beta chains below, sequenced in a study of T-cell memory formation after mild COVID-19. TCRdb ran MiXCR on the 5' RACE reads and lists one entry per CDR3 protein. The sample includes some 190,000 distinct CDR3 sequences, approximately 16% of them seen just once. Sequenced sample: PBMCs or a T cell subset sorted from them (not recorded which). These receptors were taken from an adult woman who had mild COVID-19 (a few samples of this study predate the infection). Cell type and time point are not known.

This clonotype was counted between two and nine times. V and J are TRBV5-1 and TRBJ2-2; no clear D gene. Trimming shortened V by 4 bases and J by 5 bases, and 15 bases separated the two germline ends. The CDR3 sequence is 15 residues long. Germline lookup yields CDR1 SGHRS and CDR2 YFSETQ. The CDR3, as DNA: TGCGCCAGCAGCGTGAGAAGTGGACCGACCGGGGAGCTGTTTTTT. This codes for CASSVRSGPTGELFF.

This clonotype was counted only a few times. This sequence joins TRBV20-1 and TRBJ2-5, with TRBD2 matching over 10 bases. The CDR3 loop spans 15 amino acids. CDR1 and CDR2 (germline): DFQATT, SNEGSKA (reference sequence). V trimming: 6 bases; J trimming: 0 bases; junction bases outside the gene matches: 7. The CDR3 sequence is CSAPSTSGYQETQYF. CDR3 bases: TGCAGTGCCCCTTCGACTAGCGGGTACCAAGAGACCCAGTACTTC.

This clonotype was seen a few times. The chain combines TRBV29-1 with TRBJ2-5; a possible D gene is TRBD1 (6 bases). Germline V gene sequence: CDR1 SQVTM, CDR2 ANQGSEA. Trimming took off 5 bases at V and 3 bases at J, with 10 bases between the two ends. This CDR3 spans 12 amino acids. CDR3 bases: TGCAGCGTTAACCCAGGGGAAGAGACCCAGTACTTC. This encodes CSVNPGEETQYF.

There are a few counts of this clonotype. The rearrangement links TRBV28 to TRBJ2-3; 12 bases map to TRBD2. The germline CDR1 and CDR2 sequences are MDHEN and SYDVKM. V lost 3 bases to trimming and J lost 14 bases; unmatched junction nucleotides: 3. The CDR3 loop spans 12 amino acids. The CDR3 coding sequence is TGTGCCAGCAGTTTTCTAGCGGGGGGGAGGTATTTT. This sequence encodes CASSFLAGGRYF.

The DNA for the CDR3 is TGCGCCAGCAGCTTGGCGGCTAGCGGGGTCGGAGATACGCAGTATTTT. This translates into CASSLAASGVGDTQYF. The rearrangement joins TRBV5-1 to TRBJ2-3; TRBD2 matches 9 bases. The CDR3 has 16 residues. The V segment lost 0 bases and the J segment 5 bases; nucleotides outside the gene matches: 7. Germline values: CDR1 SGHRS, CDR2 YFSETQ. The full variable domain, with the rest looked up from reference TRBV5-1 and TRBJ2-3, is KAGVTQTPRYLIKTRGQQVTLSCSPISGHRSVSWYQQTPGQGLQFLFEYFSETQRNKGNFPGRFSGRQFSNSRSEMNVSTLELGDSALYLCASSLAASGVGDTQYFGPGTRLTVL.

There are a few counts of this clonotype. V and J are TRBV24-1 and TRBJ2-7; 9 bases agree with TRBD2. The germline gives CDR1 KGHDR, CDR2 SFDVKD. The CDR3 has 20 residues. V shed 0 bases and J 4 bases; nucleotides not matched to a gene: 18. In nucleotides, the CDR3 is TGTGCCACCAGTGATTTGCCGCCTCTAGCGGGGCCCCACTACGGGTACGAGCAGTACTTC. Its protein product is CATSDLPPLAGPHYGYEQYF.

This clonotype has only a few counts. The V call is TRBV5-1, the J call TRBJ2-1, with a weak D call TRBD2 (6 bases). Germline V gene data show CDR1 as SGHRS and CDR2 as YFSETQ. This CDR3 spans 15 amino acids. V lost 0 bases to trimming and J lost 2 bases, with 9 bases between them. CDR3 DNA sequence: TGCGCCAGCAGCTTGGCGGGACTGACCTACAATGAGCAGTTCTTC. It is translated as CASSLAGLTYNEQFF. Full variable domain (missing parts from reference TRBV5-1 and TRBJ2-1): KAGVTQTPRYLIKTRGQQVTLSCSPISGHRSVSWYQQTPGQGLQFLFEYFSETQRNKGNFPGRFSGRQFSNSRSEMNVSTLELGDSALYLCASSLAGLTYNEQFFGPGTRLTVL.

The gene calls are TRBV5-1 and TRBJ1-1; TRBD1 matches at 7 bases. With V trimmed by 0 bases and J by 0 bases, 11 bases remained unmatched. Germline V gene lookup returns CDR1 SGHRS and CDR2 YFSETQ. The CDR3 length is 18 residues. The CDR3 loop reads CASSLEGPGTVMNTEAFF. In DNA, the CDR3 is TGCGCCAGCAGCTTGGAGGGCCCCGGGACAGTTATGAACACTGAAGCTTTCTTT.

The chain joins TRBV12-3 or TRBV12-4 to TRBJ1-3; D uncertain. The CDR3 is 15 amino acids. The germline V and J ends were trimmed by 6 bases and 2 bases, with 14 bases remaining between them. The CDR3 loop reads CASSPLGLPGNTIYF. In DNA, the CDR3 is TGTGCCAGCAGCCCACTCGGCTTACCTGGAAACACCATATATTTT.

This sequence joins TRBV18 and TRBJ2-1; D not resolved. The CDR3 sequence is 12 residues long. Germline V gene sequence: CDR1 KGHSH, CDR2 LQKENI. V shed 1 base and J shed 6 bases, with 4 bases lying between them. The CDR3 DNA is TGTGCCAGCTCACCACAAATCAATGAGCAGTTCTTC. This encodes CASSPQINEQFF.

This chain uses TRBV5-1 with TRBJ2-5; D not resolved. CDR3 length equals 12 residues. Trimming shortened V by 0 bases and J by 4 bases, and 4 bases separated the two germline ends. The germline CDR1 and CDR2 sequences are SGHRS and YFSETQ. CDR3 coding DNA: TGCGCCAGCAGCTTGGAAGGAGAGACCCAGTACTTC. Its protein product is CASSLEGETQYF.

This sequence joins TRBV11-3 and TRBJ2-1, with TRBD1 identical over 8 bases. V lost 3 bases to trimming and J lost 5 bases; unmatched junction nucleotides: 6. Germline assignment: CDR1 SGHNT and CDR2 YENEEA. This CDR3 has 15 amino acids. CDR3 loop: CASSFGQGSHNEQFF. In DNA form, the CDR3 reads TGTGCCAGCAGCTTCGGACAGGGTTCCCACAATGAGCAGTTCTTC.

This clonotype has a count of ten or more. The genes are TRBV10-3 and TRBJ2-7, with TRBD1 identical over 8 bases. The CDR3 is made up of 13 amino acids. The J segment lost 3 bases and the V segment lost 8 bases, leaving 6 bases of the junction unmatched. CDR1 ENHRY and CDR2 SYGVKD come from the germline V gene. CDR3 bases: TGTGCCATCCAGGGGGCTGCTGACTACGAGCAGTACTTC. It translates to CAIQGAADYEQYF.

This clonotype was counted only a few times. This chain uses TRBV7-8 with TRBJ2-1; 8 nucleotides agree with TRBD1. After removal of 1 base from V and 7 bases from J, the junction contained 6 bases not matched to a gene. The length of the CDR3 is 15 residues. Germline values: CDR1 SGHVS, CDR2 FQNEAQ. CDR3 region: CASSLGSRGLNEQFF. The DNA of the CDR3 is TGTGCCAGCAGCTTAGGTAGCAGGGGGCTTAATGAGCAGTTCTTC.

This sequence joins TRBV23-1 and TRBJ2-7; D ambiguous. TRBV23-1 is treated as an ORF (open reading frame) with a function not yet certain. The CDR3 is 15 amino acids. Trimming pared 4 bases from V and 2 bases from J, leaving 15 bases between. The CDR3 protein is CASSRICDGAYEQYF. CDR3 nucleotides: TGCGCCAGCAGTCGAATTTGTGACGGAGCCTACGAGCAGTACTTC.

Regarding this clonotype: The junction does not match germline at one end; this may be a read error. The CDR3 reads CASRLVRHNEQFF. CDR3 sequence (DNA): TGTGCCAGCAGATTGGTACGACACAATGAGCAGTTCTTC. The rearrangement links TRBV5-6 to TRBJ2-1; D gene unclear. Germline V gene sequence: CDR1 SGHDT, CDR2 YYEEEE. CDR3 length: 13 residues.

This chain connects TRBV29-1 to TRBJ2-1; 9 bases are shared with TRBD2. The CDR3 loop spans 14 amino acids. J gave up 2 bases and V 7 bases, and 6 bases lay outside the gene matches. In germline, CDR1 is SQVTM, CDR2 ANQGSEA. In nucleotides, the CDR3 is TGCAGCGCGGGACTAGCAGTAGCCTACAATGAGCAGTTCTTC. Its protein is CSAGLAVAYNEQFF.

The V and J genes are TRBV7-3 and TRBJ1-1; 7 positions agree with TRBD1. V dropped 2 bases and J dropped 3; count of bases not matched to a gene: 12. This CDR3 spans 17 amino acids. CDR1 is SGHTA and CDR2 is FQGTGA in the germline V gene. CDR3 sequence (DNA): TGTGCCAGCAGCTTATTGCCCTCCGACAGGGCGTACACTGAAGCTTTCTTT. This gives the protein CASSLLPSDRAYTEAFF.